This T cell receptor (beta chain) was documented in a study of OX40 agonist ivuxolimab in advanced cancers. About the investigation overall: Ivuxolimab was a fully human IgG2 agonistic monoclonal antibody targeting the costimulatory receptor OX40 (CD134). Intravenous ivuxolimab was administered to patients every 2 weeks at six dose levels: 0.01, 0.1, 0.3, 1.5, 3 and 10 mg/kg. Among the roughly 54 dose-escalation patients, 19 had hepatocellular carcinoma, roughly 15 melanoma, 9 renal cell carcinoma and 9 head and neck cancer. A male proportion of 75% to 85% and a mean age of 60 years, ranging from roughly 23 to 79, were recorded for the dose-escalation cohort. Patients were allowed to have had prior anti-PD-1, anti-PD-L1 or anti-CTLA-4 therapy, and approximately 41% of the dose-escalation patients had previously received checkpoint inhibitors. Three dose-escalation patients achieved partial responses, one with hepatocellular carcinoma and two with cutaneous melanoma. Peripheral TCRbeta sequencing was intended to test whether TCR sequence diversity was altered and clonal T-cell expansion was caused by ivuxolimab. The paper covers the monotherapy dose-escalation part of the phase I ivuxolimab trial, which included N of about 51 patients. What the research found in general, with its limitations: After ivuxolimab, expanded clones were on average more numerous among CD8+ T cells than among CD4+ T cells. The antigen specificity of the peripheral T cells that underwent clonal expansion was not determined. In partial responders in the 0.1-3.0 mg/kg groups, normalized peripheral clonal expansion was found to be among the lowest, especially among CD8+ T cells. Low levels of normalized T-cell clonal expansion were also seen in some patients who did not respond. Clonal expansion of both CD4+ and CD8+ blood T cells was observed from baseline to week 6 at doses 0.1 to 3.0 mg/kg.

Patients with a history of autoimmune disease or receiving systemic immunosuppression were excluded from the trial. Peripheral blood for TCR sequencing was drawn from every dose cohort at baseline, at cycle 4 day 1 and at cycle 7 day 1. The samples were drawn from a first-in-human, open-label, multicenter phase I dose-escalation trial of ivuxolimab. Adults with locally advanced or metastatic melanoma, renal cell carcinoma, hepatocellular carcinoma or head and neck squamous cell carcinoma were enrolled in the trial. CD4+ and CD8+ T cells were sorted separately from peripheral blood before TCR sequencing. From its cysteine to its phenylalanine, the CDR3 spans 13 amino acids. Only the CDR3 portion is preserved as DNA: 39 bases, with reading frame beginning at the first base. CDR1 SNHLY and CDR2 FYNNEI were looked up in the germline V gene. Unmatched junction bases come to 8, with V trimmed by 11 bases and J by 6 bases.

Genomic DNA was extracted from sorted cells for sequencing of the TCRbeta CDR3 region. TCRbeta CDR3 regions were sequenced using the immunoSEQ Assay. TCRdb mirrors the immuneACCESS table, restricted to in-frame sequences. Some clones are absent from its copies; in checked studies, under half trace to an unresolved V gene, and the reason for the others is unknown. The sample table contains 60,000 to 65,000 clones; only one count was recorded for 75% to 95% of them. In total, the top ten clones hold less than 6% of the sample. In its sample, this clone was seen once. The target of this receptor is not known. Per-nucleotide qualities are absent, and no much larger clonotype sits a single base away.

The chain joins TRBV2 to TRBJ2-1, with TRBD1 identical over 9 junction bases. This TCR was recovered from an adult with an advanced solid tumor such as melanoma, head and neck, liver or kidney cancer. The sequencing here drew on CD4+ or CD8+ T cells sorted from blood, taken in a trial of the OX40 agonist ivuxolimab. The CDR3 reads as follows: CAGKQGASNEQFF. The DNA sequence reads TGTGCCGGGAAACAGGGGGCTTCCAATGAGCAGTTCTTC.